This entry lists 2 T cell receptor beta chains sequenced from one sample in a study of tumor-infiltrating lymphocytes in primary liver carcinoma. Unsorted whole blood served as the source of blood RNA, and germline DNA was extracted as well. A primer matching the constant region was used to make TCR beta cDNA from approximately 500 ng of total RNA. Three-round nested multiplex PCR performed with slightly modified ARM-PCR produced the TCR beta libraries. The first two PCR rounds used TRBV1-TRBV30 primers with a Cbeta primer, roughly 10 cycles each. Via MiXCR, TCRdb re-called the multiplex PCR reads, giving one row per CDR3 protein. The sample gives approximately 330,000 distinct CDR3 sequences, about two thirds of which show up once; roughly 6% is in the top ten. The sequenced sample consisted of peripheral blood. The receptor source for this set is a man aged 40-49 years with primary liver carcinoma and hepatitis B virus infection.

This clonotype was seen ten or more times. The CDR3: CASSQGSGTTNTGELFF. The CDR3 DNA follows: TGCGCCAGCAGCCAGGGGTCCGGGACCACGAACACCGGGGAGCTGTTTTTT. The V and J genes are TRBV4-3 and TRBJ2-2; D is perhaps TRBD1 or TRBD2 (5 bases each). The CDR3 has 17 amino acids. The germline V gene encodes CDR1 LGHNA and CDR2 YSLEER. The V gene lost 3 bases and the J gene lost 0 bases, with 14 bases spanning the gap.

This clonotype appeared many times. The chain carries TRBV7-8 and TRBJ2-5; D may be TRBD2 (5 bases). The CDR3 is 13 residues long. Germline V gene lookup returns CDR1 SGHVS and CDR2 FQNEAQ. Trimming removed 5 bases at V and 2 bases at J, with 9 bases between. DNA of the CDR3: TGTGCCAGCAGCCTCGAGCGGCAAGAGACCCAGTACTTC. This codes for CASSLERQETQYF. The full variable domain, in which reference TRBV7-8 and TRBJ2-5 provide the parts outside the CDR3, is GAGVSQSPRYKVAKRGQDVALRCDPISGHVSLFWYQQALGQGPEFLTYFQNEAQLDKSGLPSDRFFAERPEGSVSTLKIQRTQQEDSAVYLCASSLERQETQYFGPGTRLLVL.